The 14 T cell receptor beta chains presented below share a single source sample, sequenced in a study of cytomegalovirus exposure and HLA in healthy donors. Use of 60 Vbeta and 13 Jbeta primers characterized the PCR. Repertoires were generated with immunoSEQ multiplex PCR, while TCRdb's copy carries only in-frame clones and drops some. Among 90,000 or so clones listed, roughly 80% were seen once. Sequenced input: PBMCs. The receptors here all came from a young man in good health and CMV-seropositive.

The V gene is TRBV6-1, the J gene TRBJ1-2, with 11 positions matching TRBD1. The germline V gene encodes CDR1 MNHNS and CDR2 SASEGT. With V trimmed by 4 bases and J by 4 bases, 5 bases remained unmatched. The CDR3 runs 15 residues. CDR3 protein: CASSATGTGGYGYTF. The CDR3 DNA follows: TGTGCCAGCAGTGCAACCGGGACAGGGGGCTATGGCTACACCTTC.

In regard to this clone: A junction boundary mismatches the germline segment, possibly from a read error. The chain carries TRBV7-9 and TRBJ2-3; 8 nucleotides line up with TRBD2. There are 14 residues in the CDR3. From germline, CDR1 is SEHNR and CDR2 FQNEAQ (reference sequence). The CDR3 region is CSSSPLAGTDTQYF. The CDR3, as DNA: TGTTCCAGCAGCCCACTAGCGGGCACAGATACGCAGTATTTT.

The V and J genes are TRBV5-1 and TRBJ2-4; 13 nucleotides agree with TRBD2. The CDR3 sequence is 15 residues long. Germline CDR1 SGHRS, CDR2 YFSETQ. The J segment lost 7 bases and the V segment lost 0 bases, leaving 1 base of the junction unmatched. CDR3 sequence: CASSLVLAGGNIQYF. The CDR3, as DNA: TGCGCCAGCAGCTTGGTACTAGCGGGAGGGAACATTCAGTACTTC. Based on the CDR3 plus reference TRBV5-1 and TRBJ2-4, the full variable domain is KAGVTQTPRYLIKTRGQQVTLSCSPISGHRSVSWYQQTPGQGLQFLFEYFSETQRNKGNFPGRFSGRQFSNSRSEMNVSTLELGDSALYLCASSLVLAGGNIQYFGAGTRLSVL.

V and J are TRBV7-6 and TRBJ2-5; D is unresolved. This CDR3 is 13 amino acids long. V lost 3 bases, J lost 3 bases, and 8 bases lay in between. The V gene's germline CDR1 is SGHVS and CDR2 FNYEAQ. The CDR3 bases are TGTGCCAGCAGCTTTTTAGAAAAAGAGACCCAGTACTTC. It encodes CASSFLEKETQYF.

Here the CDR3 DNA reads TGTGCCAGCAGAAGGGGACTAGCGGGAGCTGACGAGCAGTACTTC. It is translated as CASRRGLAGADEQYF. The chain recombines TRBV2 with TRBJ2-7, with 14 positions matching TRBD2. V lost 6 bases, J lost 5 bases, and 6 bases stayed unmatched. The length of the CDR3 is 15 residues. The V gene's germline CDR1 is SNHLY and CDR2 FYNNEI.

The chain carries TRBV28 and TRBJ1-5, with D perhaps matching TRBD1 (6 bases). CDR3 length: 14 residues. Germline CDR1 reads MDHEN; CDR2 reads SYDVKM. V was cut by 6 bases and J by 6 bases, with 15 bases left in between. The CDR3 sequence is CASSRGSESQPQHF. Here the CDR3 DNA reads TGTGCCAGCAGCAGGGGTAGTGAGAGTCAGCCCCAGCATTTT.

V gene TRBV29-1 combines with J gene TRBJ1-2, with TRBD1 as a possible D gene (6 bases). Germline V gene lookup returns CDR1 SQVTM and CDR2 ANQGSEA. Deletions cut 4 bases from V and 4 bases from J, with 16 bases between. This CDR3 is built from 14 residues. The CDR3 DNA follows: TGCAGCGTTGGTAGCGCACAGGGTTTCTATGGCTACACCTTC. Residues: CSVGSAQGFYGYTF.

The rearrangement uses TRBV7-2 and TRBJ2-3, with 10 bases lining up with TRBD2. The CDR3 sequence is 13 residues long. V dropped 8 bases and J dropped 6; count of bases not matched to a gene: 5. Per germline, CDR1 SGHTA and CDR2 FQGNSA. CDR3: CASRLAGADTQYF. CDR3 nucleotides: TGTGCCAGCCGGCTAGCGGGAGCGGATACGCAGTATTTT.

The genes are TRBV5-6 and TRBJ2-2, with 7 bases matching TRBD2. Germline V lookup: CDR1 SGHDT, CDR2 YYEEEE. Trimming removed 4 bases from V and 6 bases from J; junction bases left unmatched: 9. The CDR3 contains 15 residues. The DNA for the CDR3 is TGTGCCAGCAGCGTGGTACCAGCGGGACCCGGGGAGCTGTTTTTT. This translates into CASSVVPAGPGELFF.

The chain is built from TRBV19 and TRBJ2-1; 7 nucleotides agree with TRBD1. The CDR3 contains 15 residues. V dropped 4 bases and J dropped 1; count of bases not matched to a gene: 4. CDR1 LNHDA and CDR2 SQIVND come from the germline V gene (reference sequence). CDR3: CASSTQTGSYNEQFF. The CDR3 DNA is TGTGCCAGTAGTACCCAGACAGGGTCCTACAATGAGCAGTTCTTC.

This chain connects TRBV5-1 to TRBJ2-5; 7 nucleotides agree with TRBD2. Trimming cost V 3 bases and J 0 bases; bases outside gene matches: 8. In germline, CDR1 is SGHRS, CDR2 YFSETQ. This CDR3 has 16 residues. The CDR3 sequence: CASSSLAGTDQETQYF. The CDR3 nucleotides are TGCGCCAGCAGCTCCTTAGCGGGTACGGACCAAGAGACCCAGTACTTC.

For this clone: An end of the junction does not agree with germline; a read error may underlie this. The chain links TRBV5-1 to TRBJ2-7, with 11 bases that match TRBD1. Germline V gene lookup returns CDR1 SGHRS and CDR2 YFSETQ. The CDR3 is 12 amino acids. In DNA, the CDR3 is TGCGCCAGCAGCGCAGGACAGGGGGCGAGCCAATTC. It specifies CASSAGQGASQF.

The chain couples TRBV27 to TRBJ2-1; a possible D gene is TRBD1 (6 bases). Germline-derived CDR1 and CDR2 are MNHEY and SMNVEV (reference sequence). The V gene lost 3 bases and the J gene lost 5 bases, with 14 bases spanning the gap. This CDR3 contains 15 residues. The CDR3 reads CASSFYRADNNEQFF. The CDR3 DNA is TGTGCCAGCAGTTTTTACAGGGCTGACAACAATGAGCAGTTCTTC.

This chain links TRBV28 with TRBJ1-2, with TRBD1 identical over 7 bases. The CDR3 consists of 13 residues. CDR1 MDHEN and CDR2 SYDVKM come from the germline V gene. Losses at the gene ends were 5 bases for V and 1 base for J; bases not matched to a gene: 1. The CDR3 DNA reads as TGTGCCAGCAGTCGGGACAGTAACTATGGCTACACCTTC. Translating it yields CASSRDSNYGYTF.